This TCR beta chain was recorded in a study of siplizumab effects on memory and regulatory T cells. As to this clone: Antigen unknown.

The authors kept the mixed lymphocyte reaction cells in coculture at 37°C for under seven days. Some clones are missing from TCRdb's copy, which holds only in-frame ones; the method was immunoSEQ multiplex PCR. The sample shows about 15,000 clones, roughly 40% of them seen only once. Trimming cost V 5 bases and J 4 bases, with 14 bases left between them. Germline lookup yields CDR1 LNHDA and CDR2 SQIVND (reference sequence). The CDR3 contains 14 residues. The chain joins TRBV19 to TRBJ1-2; tentatively, D is TRBD1 (5 bases). Sequences were obtained from CFSE-low (dividing) CD4+ T cells sorted from an allogeneic mixed lymphocyte reaction. The sequence was collected from a human donor in good health; the cells came from an allogeneic mixed lymphocyte reaction. Some clones in this sample may be carry-over from other donors' samples. The CDR3 DNA reads as TGTGCCAGTAGTCCATCCCGGGGACGCTATGGCTACACCTTC. This sequence encodes CASSPSRGRYGYTF.